The 8 T cell receptor beta chains listed next were all sequenced from one sample in a study of PD-1 blockade in mismatch repair-deficient tumors. The method was immunoSEQ multiplex PCR; TCRdb's version includes in-frame clones alone and lacks a portion of them. Of roughly 32,000 clones listed, 80% are singletons. The sequenced sample was PBMCs, obtained 6 to 7 weeks after starting pembrolizumab. All receptors come from an adult with mismatch repair-deficient cancer.

The CDR3: CASSLIPAGSTGELFF. CDR3 DNA sequence: TGTGCCAGCAGCTTGATCCCGGCAGGGTCCACCGGGGAGCTGTTTTTT. The genes are TRBV7-2 and TRBJ2-2; D perhaps matches TRBD1 (5 bases). CDR3 size: 16 residues. CDR1 and CDR2 (germline): SGHTA, FQGNSA. Trimming removed 3 bases from V and 4 bases from J, with 15 bases in between.

CDR3 in amino acids: CASSLPGTGNNEQFF. Written as DNA, the CDR3 is TGCGCCAGCAGCCTCCCCGGGACAGGGAACAATGAGCAGTTCTTC. The rearrangement uses TRBV4-1 and TRBJ2-1; 9 bases match TRBD1. Looked up from germline, CDR1 is MGHRA and CDR2 is YSYEKL. Germline trimming cut 4 bases from V and 5 bases from J; bases unmatched to any gene: 6. The CDR3 sequence is 15 residues long.

The V and J genes are TRBV7-8 and TRBJ1-4, with no clear D. Germline V gene data show CDR1 as SGHVS and CDR2 as FQNEAQ. This CDR3 has 14 residues. The V and J ends lost 5 bases and 10 bases respectively, with 17 bases between them. CDR3: CASSNGRTLAKLFF. The CDR3 DNA is TGTGCCAGCAGCAACGGACGGACTCTTGCAAAACTGTTTTTT.

The V gene is TRBV2, the J gene TRBJ2-3; D remains ambiguous. CDR1 SNHLY and CDR2 FYNNEI come from the germline V gene. The CDR3 has 13 residues. V gave up 6 bases and J gave up 1 base, with 8 bases separating them. This CDR3 reads CASRASRTDTQYF. Here the CDR3 DNA reads TGTGCCAGCAGAGCGTCCCGCACAGATACGCAGTATTTT.

This chain connects TRBV7-9 to TRBJ1-1; 10 bases line up with TRBD1. J was trimmed by 0 bases and V by 5 bases; bases with no gene match: 3. The CDR3 length is 15 residues. CDR1 SEHNR and CDR2 FQNEAQ come from the germline V gene (reference sequence). The CDR3 nucleotides read TGTGCCAGCAGCCCGACAGGGGGCGTGAACACTGAAGCTTTCTTT. As protein: CASSPTGGVNTEAFF.

The gene calls are TRBV25-1 and TRBJ2-3; 10 bases map to TRBD2. This CDR3 has 17 amino acids. V shed 1 base and J 5 bases; nucleotides not matched to a gene: 9. Per the germline V gene, CDR1 is MGHDK and CDR2 is SYGVNS. CDR3 protein: CASSEFGLAGAEDTQYF. The CDR3 region has the DNA TGTGCCAGCAGTGAATTCGGGCTAGCGGGAGCAGAAGATACGCAGTATTTT.

The rearrangement links TRBV7-9 to TRBJ2-3; D is unresolved. Trimming removed 5 bases at V and 3 bases at J, with 6 bases between. Germline CDR1 and CDR2: SEHNR and FQNEAQ (reference sequence). This CDR3 region has 12 residues. The CDR3 region is CASSPQTDTQYF. The CDR3 DNA sequence: TGTGCCAGCAGCCCCCAAACAGATACGCAGTATTTT. The variable domain in full, with the rest retrieved from reference TRBV7-9 and TRBJ2-3, is DTGVSQNPRHKITKRGQNVTFRCDPISEHNRLYWYRQTLGQGPEFLTYFQNEAQLEKSRLLSDRFSAERPKGSFSTLEIQRTEQGDSAMYLCASSPQTDTQYFGPGTRLTVL.

The rearrangement links TRBV5-1 to TRBJ2-1; D gene unclear. CDR1 and CDR2 (germline): SGHRS, YFSETQ. The CDR3 sequence is 15 residues long. V lost 0 bases to trimming and J lost 0 bases, with 7 bases between them. In DNA form, the CDR3 reads TGCGCCAGCAGCTTGGGCTACCTCTCCTACAATGAGCAGTTCTTC. Protein sequence: CASSLGYLSYNEQFF.